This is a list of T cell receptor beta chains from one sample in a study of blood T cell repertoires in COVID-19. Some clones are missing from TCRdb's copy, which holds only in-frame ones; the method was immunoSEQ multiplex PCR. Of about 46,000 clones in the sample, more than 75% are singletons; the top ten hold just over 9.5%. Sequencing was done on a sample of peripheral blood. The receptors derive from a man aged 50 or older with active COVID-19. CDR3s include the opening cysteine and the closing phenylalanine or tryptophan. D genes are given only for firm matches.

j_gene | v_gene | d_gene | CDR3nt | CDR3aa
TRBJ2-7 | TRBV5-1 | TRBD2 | TGCGCCAGCAGCTTGTCGGGACTAGGGGCCTACGAGCAGTACTTC | CASSLSGLGAYEQYF
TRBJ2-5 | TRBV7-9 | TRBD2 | TGTGCCAGCAGCTTGGGACTAGCAGGCGAGACCCAGTACTTC | CASSLGLAGETQYF
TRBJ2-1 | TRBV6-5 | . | TGTGCCAGCAGGTCGTACAATGAGCAGTTCTTC | CASRSYNEQFF
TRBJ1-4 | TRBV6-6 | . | TGTGCCAGCAGTTTCGGTGAAAAACTGTTTTTT | CASSFGEKLFF
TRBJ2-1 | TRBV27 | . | TGTGCCAGCAGTTATACCAGCAGGGAGCAGTTCTTC | CASSYTSREQFF
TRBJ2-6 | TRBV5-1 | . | TGCGCCAGCAGCCTAGACAGCTCTGGGGCCAACGTCCTGACTTTC | CASSLDSSGANVLTF
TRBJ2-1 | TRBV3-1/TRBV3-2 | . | TGTGCCAGCAGCCAAGTATGGGCAGACAATGAGCAGTTCTTC | CASSQVWADNEQFF
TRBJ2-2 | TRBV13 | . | TGTGCCAGCAGCTTGTCGACTTCGAACACCGGGGAGCTGTTTTTT | CASSLSTSNTGELFF
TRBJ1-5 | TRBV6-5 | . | TGTGCCAGTTCACAGGGTCCCGAAGGTCAGCCCCAGCATTTT | CASSQGPEGQPQHF
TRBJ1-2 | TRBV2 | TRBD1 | TGTGCCAGCAGCGGGGGACAGGCCAACTATGGCTACACCTTC | CASSGGQANYGYTF
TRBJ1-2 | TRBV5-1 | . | TGCGCCAGCAGCCCGGACAAGGAAGGCTACACCTTC | CASSPDKEGYTF
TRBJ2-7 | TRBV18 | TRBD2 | TGTGCCAGCTCACCAAGGACTAGCGGCTACGAGCAGTACTTC | CASSPRTSGYEQYF
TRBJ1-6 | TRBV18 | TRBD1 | TGTGCCAGCTCACCCGCAAGGACAGGGATAATCAATTCACCCCTCCACTTT | CASSPARTGIINSPLHF
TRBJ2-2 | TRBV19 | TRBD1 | TGTGCCAGTACCGGGACAGGGGGCCCCGGGGAGCTGTTTTTT | CASTGTGGPGELFF